The 15 T cell receptor beta chains presented below share a single source sample, sequenced in a study of cytotoxic CD8 clonotypes in ibrutinib-treated CLL. TCRdb keeps only in-frame clones here, not all; method: immunoSEQ multiplex PCR. The data contain under 150,000 clones, 85% to 95% of them seen just once; the ten biggest clones take up under 14%. The input for sequencing was PBMCs, taken after 12 months of ibrutinib treatment. Receptor source: a human donor with chronic lymphocytic leukemia.

The chain is built from TRBV9 and TRBJ2-1; D could derive from TRBD1 or TRBD2 (5 bases each). V gave up 0 bases and J gave up 4 bases, with 17 bases separating them. The CDR3 is 17 amino acids. Germline V gene lookup returns CDR1 SGDLS and CDR2 YYNGEE. The CDR3 spells CASSVGEAGTTYNEQFF. The CDR3 DNA is TGTGCCAGCAGCGTAGGGGAAGCCGGGACCACATACAATGAGCAGTTCTTC.

J is TRBJ1-1 and V is TRBV30; D possibly corresponds to TRBD1 (5 bases). In germline, CDR1 is GTSNPN, CDR2 SVGIG (reference sequence). The CDR3 is 14 residues long. The germline V and J ends were trimmed by 0 bases and 3 bases, with 11 bases remaining between them. The CDR3 spells CAWSVLGEDTEAFF. The DNA of the CDR3 is TGTGCCTGGAGTGTACTGGGGGAAGACACTGAAGCTTTCTTT.

There are a few counts of this clone. The chain couples TRBV4-3 to TRBJ1-4, with D perhaps matching TRBD1 (5 bases). Germline CDR1 is LGHNA and CDR2 is YSLEER. The CDR3 extends over 14 amino acids. Trimming cost V 4 bases and J 6 bases, with 12 bases left between them. The CDR3 DNA reads TGCGCCAGCAGCCCCCAGGGTTCTGATGAAAAACTGTTTTTT. This encodes CASSPQGSDEKLFF.

The rearrangement links TRBV9 to TRBJ1-1, with D perhaps matching TRBD1 (6 bases). Looked up from germline, CDR1 is SGDLS and CDR2 is YYNGEE. Trimming took 4 bases from V and 5 from J, leaving 24 bases between them. This CDR3 has 17 residues. In DNA, the CDR3 is TGTGCCAGCAGCCGTAGTGAAAGGGGGTACGTGGAGACTGAAGCTTTCTTT. This encodes CASSRSERGYVETEAFF.

The chain couples TRBV27 to TRBJ2-5; 10 nucleotides agree with TRBD2. V lost 0 bases, J lost 5 bases, and 15 bases stayed unmatched. This CDR3 region has 19 residues. CDR1 and CDR2 (germline): MNHEY, SMNVEV (reference sequence). Written as DNA, the CDR3 is TGTGCCAGCAGTTTATCGGCGCCTAGCGGGAGAGGGGGCCGTGAGACCCAGTACTTC. It translates to CASSLSAPSGRGGRETQYF.

The chain has TRBV28 and TRBJ2-7; D gene unclear. V gave up 6 bases and J gave up 4 bases, with 10 bases separating them. The CDR3 consists of 12 residues. The germline V gene encodes CDR1 MDHEN and CDR2 SYDVKM. The CDR3 here is CASRTNTYEQYF. The CDR3 coding sequence is TGTGCCAGCAGAACTAACACATACGAGCAGTACTTC.

This sequence joins TRBV7-8 and TRBJ2-5; the D is unclear. This CDR3 spans 16 amino acids. Trimming took off 1 base at V and 1 base at J, with 13 bases between the two ends. Looked up from germline, CDR1 is SGHVS and CDR2 is FQNEAQ. CDR3 DNA: TGTGCCAGCAGCTTAGTCTCCCCCAGAAGCCAAGAGACCCAGTACTTC. It codes for CASSLVSPRSQETQYF.

The chain uses TRBV5-4 and TRBJ2-7; TRBD1 agrees at 7 bases. The CDR3 consists of 13 residues. V lost 3 bases, J lost 7 bases, and 7 bases stayed unmatched. CDR1 and CDR2 from the germline V gene are SGHNT and YYREEE (reference sequence). Here the CDR3 reads CASSWDSPLEQYF. The DNA for the CDR3 is TGTGCCAGCAGCTGGGACAGCCCCTTAGAGCAGTACTTC.

There are a few counts of this clone. The genes are TRBV6-5 and TRBJ1-2; D is unclear. CDR3 size: 13 residues. The ends were cut back, 8 bases at V and 5 bases at J, with 15 bases in the middle. CDR1 and CDR2 (germline): MNHEY, SVGAGI. CDR3 sequence: CASSLQDRYGYTF. In DNA form, the CDR3 reads TGTGCCAGCTCGCTCCAGGACCGGTATGGCTACACCTTC.

This clone has just one count. The chain combines TRBV7-2 with TRBJ2-2; weak D call: TRBD2 (5 bases). V dropped 1 base and J dropped 5 bases, with 17 bases sitting between them. Germline CDR1 and CDR2: SGHTA and FQGNSA. The CDR3 totals 17 residues. The DNA for the CDR3 is TGTGCCAGCAGCTTAGGGGTAGCGCGGCGTGAGACCGGGGAGCTGTTTTTT. It translates to CASSLGVARRETGELFF.

The chain employs TRBV5-8 and TRBJ2-5; a weak D match, TRBD1 (6 bases). Trimming stripped 4 bases from V and 2 bases from J, with 15 bases between. Per germline, CDR1 SGHTS and CDR2 YDEGEE. The CDR3 totals 15 residues. CDR3 in amino acids: CASSTGDRTQETQYF. The DNA for the CDR3 is TGTGCCAGCAGCACGGGCGACAGGACGCAAGAGACCCAGTACTTC. The full variable domain, rest sourced from reference TRBV5-8 and TRBJ2-5, is EAGVTQSPTHLIKTRGQQATLRCSPISGHTSVYWYQQALGLGLQFLLWYDEGEERNRGNFPPRFSGRQFPNYSSELNVNALELEDSALYLCASSTGDRTQETQYFGPGTRLLVL.

This chain uses TRBV7-6 with TRBJ2-7, with TRBD1 matching 9 bases. This CDR3 is 14 amino acids long. The trim removed 4 bases at V and 3 bases at J, leaving 4 bases unmatched. Germline loops: CDR1 SGHVS, CDR2 FNYEAQ. The CDR3 sequence is CASSSGQGFYEQYF. Here the CDR3 DNA reads TGTGCCAGCAGCTCGGGACAGGGTTTCTACGAGCAGTACTTC.

The V and J genes are TRBV2 and TRBJ1-5; D might be TRBD1 (6 bases). The V gene lost 8 bases and the J gene lost 5 bases, with 13 bases spanning the gap. CDR3 length: 13 amino acids. Germline V gene lookup returns CDR1 SNHLY and CDR2 FYNNEI. This chain's CDR3 is CASVRGTDQPQHF. The CDR3 DNA reads as TGTGCCAGCGTCAGGGGTACAGATCAGCCCCAGCATTTT.

The V and J genes are TRBV29-1 and TRBJ2-5; 9 positions agree with TRBD2. The J call may be mistaken, given a closer DNA end match to TRBJ2-7. Germline V gives CDR1 SQVTM, CDR2 ANQGSEA. The CDR3 totals 17 residues. In nucleotides, the CDR3 is TGCAGCGTTGAAGCCCTAGCGGGGAGAGGAACTTCCTACGAGCAGTACTTC. Encoded protein: CSVEALAGRGTSYEQYF.

The rearrangement joins TRBV11-2 to TRBJ2-5; TRBD1 or TRBD2 may be the D gene (5 bases each). The germline CDR1 and CDR2 sequences are SGHAT and FQNNGV. The CDR3 loop spans 16 amino acids. Deletions cut 3 bases from V and 1 base from J, with 15 bases between. CDR3 nucleotides: TGTGCCAGCAGCTTCGGGGTTGGAAGGGGCCAAGAGACCCAGTACTTC. It specifies CASSFGVGRGQETQYF.